This passage covers 7 T cell receptor beta chains from one sample sequenced in a study of T cell repertoires in cytomegalovirus infection. No antigen is known for these receptors. TCRdb called the reads again in MiXCR, with one record for every CDR3 protein. The sample lists about 920,000 distinct CDR3 sequences, 31% occurring once. The sequences come from cultured CD8+ T cells from PBMCs, collected from culture after CMV antigen stimulation. The receptors come from a human donor in good health (CMV status not recorded). Some clones in this sample may be carry-over from other donors' samples.

The rearrangement uses TRBV6-4 and TRBJ2-3; TRBD1 or TRBD2 may be the D gene (5 bases each). V shed 6 bases and J shed 5 bases, with 15 bases lying between them. Germline loops: CDR1 MRHNA, CDR2 SNTAGT. The CDR3 contains 14 residues. CDR3 residues: CASSVSGLQDTQYF. Here the CDR3 DNA reads TGTGCCAGCAGCGTATCGGGGCTTCAAGATACGCAGTATTTT.

This clonotype appeared a few times. This chain uses TRBV20-1 with TRBJ2-1; D might be TRBD1 (5 bases). The V gene lost 3 bases and the J gene lost 10 bases, with 13 bases spanning the gap. The CDR3 loop spans 12 amino acids. Germline values: CDR1 DFQATT, CDR2 SNEGSKA (reference sequence). CDR3 residues: CSASRARGEQFF. The CDR3 DNA sequence: TGCAGTGCTAGCCGCGCAAGGGGAGAGCAGTTCTTC.

This clonotype appeared many times. The gene calls are TRBV7-8 and TRBJ1-1; no firm D call. The CDR3 is 13 residues long. V was cut by 5 bases and J by 8 bases, with 15 bases left in between. Germline-derived CDR1 and CDR2 are SGHVS and FQNEAQ. The CDR3 is CASSPEASSEAFF. The CDR3 bases are TGTGCCAGCAGCCCAGAGGCATCGAGCGAAGCTTTCTTT. Looking up the rest from reference TRBV7-8 and TRBJ1-1 gives the full variable domain: GAGVSQSPRYKVAKRGQDVALRCDPISGHVSLFWYQQALGQGPEFLTYFQNEAQLDKSGLPSDRFFAERPEGSVSTLKIQRTQQEDSAVYLCASSPEASSEAFFGQGTRLTVV.

The chain combines TRBV6-2 or TRBV6-3 with TRBJ2-5; D ambiguous. The CDR3 totals 13 residues. Trimming cost V 5 bases and J 5 bases, with 12 bases left between them. Germline CDR1 and CDR2: MNHEY and SVGEGT. The CDR3 nucleotides are TGTGCCAGCAGTCCGACCAGGACGGAGACCCAGTACTTC. This gives the protein CASSPTRTETQYF.

This clonotype is deemed medium-sized. This sequence joins TRBV28 and TRBJ2-1; TRBD2 aligns across 10 bases. Germline V gives CDR1 MDHEN, CDR2 SYDVKM. The length of the CDR3 is 14 residues. Trimming at V came to 4 bases and at J to 8 bases, leaving 5 bases not matched to a gene. The DNA for the CDR3 is TGTGCCAGCAGTTCTCAGCGGGGGGGCTATGAGCAGTTCTTC. This gives the protein CASSSQRGGYEQFF.

Comment on this clonotype: Possible read error: a much larger clone is one base away. This chain uses TRBV7-2 with TRBJ2-7, with 8 nucleotides matching TRBD1. The CDR3 has 16 amino acids. Germline V gene sequence: CDR1 SGHTA, CDR2 FQGNSA. V lost 3 bases and J lost 6; bases outside the gene matches: 13. CDR3 region: CTSSFPGQGYFSEQYF. CDR3 bases: TGTACCAGCAGCTTCCCCGGACAGGGATACTTTTCCGAGCAGTACTTC.

The J gene is TRBJ2-3, the V gene TRBV12-3 or TRBV12-4, with D perhaps TRBD1 (5 bases). This CDR3 has 15 amino acids. V was cut by 3 bases and J by 0 bases, with 10 bases left in between. Written as DNA, the CDR3 is TGTGCCAGCAGTTTCCTCAGGGCTAGCACAGATACGCAGTATTTT. This encodes CASSFLRASTDTQYF.